The clone carrying this TCR beta chain was counted only a few times. Its cognate antigen is unknown. Only in-frame clones appear in the TCRdb table, and some are missing; sequencing was by immunoSEQ multiplex PCR. Of around 6,600 clones listed, 55% to 75% are singletons. The V gene end was trimmed by 3 bases and the J gene end by 5 bases; junction bases not matched to a gene: 6. Germline CDR1 SGHTA, CDR2 FQGNSA. There are 15 residues in the CDR3. These data come from a study of tissue T cells after allogeneic stem cell transplantation. General observations from the study: Tissue-detected TCR repertoire was only partly captured by blood and spleen T cells. This small cohort was clinically heterogeneous, and sampling depth was a limitation.

This specimen was tissue from the stomach, taken at autopsy. The V call is TRBV7-2, the J call TRBJ2-2; 7 positions match TRBD2. The source of this sequence is a woman aged 18 to 55 with breast cancer. As DNA, the CDR3 is TGTGCCAGCAGCTTTCGGGACTACACTACCGGGGAGCTGTTTTTT. Its translation: CASSFRDYTTGELFF.